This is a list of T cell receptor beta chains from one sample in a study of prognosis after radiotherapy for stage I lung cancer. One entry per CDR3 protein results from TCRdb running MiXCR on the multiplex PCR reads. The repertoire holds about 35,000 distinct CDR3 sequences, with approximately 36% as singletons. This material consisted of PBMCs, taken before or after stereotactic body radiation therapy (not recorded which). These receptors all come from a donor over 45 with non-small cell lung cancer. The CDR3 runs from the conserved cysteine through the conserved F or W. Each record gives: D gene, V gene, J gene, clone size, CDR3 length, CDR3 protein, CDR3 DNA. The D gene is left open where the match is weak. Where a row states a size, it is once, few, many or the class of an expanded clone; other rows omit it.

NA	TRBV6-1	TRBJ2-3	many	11	CASIDLDTQYF	TGTGCCAGCATCGATTTGGATACGCAGTATTTT
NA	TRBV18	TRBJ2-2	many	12	CASSPPVGELFF	TGTGCCAGCTCACCACCGGTCGGGGAGCTGTTTTTT
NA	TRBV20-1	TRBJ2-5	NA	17	CSARDRGFTQFQETQYF	TGCAGTGCTAGAGACAGGGGTTTTACGCAGTTTCAAGAGACCCAGTACTTC
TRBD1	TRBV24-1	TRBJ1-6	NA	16	CATSDAKTGSNSPPHF	TGTGCCACCAGTGATGCGAAGACAGGGAGTAATTCACCCCCCCACTTT
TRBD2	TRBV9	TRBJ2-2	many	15	CASSPGLADTGELFF	TGTGCCAGCAGCCCGGGACTAGCGGACACCGGGGAGCTGTTTTTT
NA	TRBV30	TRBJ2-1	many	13	CAWTGSYIHEQFF	TGTGCCTGGACCGGGAGTTACATCCATGAGCAGTTCTTC
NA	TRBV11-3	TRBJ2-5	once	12	CASSPLQETQYF	TGTGCCAGCAGCCCCCTCCAAGAGACCCAGTACTTC
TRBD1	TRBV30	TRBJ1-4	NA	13	CALSGQGNEKLFF	TGTGCCCTGTCGGGACAGGGGAACGAAAAACTGTTTTTT
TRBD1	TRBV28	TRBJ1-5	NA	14	CARTPGGWGQPQHF	TGTGCCAGAACCCCAGGGGGATGGGGTCAGCCCCAGCACTTT
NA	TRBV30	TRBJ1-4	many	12	CALQRANEKLFF	TGTGCCCTACAGAGAGCTAATGAAAAACTGTTTTTT
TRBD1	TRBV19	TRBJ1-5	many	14	CASSGGQANQPQHF	TGTGCCAGTTCTGGGGGACAGGCCAATCAGCCCCAGCATTTT
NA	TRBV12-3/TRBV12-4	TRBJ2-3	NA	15	CASSWGVTSTDTQYF	TGTGCCAGCAGTTGGGGCGTAACTAGCACAGATACGCAGTATTTT
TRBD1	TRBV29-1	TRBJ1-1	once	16	CRVEGPRGTGGPEAFF	TGCAGAGTTGAAGGCCCGAGGGGGACAGGGGGCCCTGAAGCTTTCTTT
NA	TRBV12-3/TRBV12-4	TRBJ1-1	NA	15	CASSPVRVLSTEAFF	TGTGCCAGCAGTCCGGTCAGGGTATTGAGCACTGAAGCTTTCTTT
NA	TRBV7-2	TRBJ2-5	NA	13	CASTPGVEETQYF	TGTGCCAGCACCCCAGGGGTTGAAGAGACCCAGTACTTC
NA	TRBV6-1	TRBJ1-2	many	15	CASSDGTRWKVGYTF	TGTGCCAGCAGCGACGGGACCAGGTGGAAGGTGGGCTACACCTTC
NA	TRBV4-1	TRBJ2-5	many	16	CASSRLRGQGQETQYF	TGCGCCAGCAGCCGTCTACGGGGTCAAGGGCAAGAGACCCAGTACTTC
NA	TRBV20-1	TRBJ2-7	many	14	CSARPGERDYEQYF	TGCAGTGCTAGACCAGGGGAAAGGGACTACGAGCAGTACTTC
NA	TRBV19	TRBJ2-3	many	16	CASSSSLGGYTDTQYF	TGTGCCAGTAGCTCTTCCTTGGGGGGATACACAGATACGCAGTATTTT
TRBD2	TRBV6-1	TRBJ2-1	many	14	CASSERERGNEQFF	TGTGCCAGCAGTGAAAGGGAGCGGGGGAATGAGCAGTTCTTC
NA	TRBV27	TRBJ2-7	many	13	CASRVKWGYEQYF	TGTGCCAGCAGGGTTAAATGGGGGTACGAGCAGTACTTC
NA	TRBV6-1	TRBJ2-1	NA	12	CARNGNYNEQFF	TGTGCCAGAAACGGGAATTACAATGAGCAGTTCTTC
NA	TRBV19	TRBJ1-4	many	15	CASSNRGGGNEKLFF	TGTGCCAGTAGTAACCGAGGTGGTGGGAATGAAAAACTGTTTTTT
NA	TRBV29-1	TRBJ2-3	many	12	CSVEKETDTQYF	TGCAGCGTTGAAAAGGAAACAGATACGCAGTATTTT
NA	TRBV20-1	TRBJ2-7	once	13	CSALTGNPYEEYF	TGCAGTGCCCTTACAGGGAACCCCTACGAGGAGTACTTC
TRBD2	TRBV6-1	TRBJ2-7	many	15	CASSPTSGSSYEQYF	TGTGCCAGCAGCCCTACTAGCGGTAGCTCCTACGAGCAGTACTTC
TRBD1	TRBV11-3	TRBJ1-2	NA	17	CASSHHHGTGGSFGYTF	TGTGCCAGCAGTCATCACCACGGGACAGGGGGCTCATTTGGCTACACCTTC
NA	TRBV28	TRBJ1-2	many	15	CASRTDGETNYGYTF	TGTGCCAGCAGGACCGACGGAGAAACTAACTATGGCTACACCTTC
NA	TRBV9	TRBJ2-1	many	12	CASSRLGDEQFF	TGTGCCAGCAGCCGACTAGGCGATGAGCAGTTCTTC
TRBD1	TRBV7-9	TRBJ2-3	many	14	CASSVGTATDTQYF	TGTGCCAGCAGCGTCGGGACAGCCACAGATACGCAGTATTTT
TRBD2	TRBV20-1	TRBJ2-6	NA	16	CSARRGGHSGPNVLTF	TGCAGTGCTAGACGGGGGGGCCACTCTGGGCCCAACGTCCTGACTTTC
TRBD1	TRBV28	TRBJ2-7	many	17	CASNTTLGQGMTYEQYF	TGTGCCAGCAACACTACCTTGGGACAGGGGATGACCTACGAGCAGTACTTC
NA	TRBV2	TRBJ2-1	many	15	CASSEAPGATNEQFF	TGTGCCAGCAGTGAAGCGCCAGGGGCGACAAATGAGCAGTTCTTC
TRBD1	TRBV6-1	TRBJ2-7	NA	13	CASSPYRGYEQYF	TGTGCCAGCAGTCCCTACAGGGGCTACGAGCAGTACTTC
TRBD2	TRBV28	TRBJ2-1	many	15	CASRVAGGRKLEQFF	TGTGCCAGCAGGGTGGCTGGCGGGAGGAAGCTTGAGCAGTTCTTC
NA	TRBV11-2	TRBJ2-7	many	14	CASTLTDVGYEQYF	TGTGCCAGCACCTTAACGGACGTAGGATACGAGCAGTACTTC
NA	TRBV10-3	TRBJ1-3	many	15	CAINEGRSSGNTIYF	TGTGCCATCAATGAGGGCAGAAGCTCTGGAAACACCATATATTTT
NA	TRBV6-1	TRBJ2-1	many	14	CASSDATSYNEQFF	TGTGCCAGCAGTGATGCCACGTCCTACAATGAGCAGTTCTTC
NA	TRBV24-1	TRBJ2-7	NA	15	CATSDATWGIGEQYF	TGTGCCACTAGTGATGCGACGTGGGGGATTGGTGAGCAGTACTTC
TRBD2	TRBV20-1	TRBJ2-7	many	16	CSARDRTPGGDYEQYF	TGCAGTGCTAGAGATAGAACTCCGGGAGGGGACTACGAGCAGTACTTC
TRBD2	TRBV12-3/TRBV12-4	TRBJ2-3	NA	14	CASIQREGIDTQYF	TGTGCCAGCATCCAGCGGGAGGGTATAGATACGCAGTATTTT
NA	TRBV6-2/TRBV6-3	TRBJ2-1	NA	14	CASSEGLRVYEQFF	TGTGCCAGCAGTGAAGGGTTGAGGGTCTATGAGCAGTTCTTC
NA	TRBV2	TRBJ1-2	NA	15	CASSQPPGWDYGYTF	TGTGCCAGCAGTCAACCCCCAGGGTGGGACTATGGCTACACCTTC
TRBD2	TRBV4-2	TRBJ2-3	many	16	CASSLWDSGGTDTQYF	TGTGCCAGCAGCCTCTGGGATAGCGGGGGCACAGATACGCAGTATTTT
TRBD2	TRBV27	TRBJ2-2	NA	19	CASSSSPVRTSGNTWELFF	TGTGCCAGCAGTTCCTCCCCCGTCAGGACTAGCGGGAACACCTGGGAGCTGTTTTTT
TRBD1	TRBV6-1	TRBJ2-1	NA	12	CASRTGGYEQFF	TGTGCCAGCAGGACAGGGGGCTATGAGCAGTTCTTC
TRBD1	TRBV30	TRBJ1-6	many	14	CAWRADRVGSPLHF	TGTGCCTGGAGGGCGGACAGGGTTGGCTCACCCCTCCACTTT
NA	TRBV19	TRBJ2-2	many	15	CAVTTGTDYTGELFF	TGTGCCGTGACAACCGGGACTGATTACACCGGGGAGCTGTTTTTT
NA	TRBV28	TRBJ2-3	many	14	CASKLAGVSDTQYF	TGTGCCAGCAAACTAGCAGGGGTTTCAGATACGCAGTATTTT
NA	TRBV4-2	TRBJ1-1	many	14	CASSQRQGSSEAFF	TGTGCCAGCAGCCAAAGGCAGGGGAGCTCTGAAGCTTTCTTT
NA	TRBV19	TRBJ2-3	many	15	CASSSGHGRSGTQYF	TGTGCCAGTAGTTCGGGACATGGACGATCCGGTACGCAGTATTTT
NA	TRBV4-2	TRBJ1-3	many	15	CASSQDTGTRNTIYF	TGTGCCAGCAGCCAAGACACAGGGACGAGAAACACCATATATTTT
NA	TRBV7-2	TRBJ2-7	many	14	CASSLAAASGEQYF	TGTGCCAGCAGCTTAGCGGCCGCGAGTGGAGAGCAGTACTTC
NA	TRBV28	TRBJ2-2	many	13	CASAQADTGELFF	TGTGCCAGCGCTCAGGCTGACACCGGGGAGCTGTTTTTT
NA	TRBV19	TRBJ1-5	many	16	CASSTPARGGNQPQHF	TGTGCCAGTAGTACCCCTGCCAGGGGAGGCAATCAGCCCCAGCATTTT
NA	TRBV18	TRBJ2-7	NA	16	CAGSPTGGPNSYEQYF	TGTGCCGGCTCACCAACGGGGGGCCCAAACTCCTACGAGCAGTACTTC
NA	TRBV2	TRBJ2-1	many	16	CASISVSRDPYNEQFF	TGTGCCAGCATTTCGGTCTCGCGGGACCCCTACAATGAGCAGTTCTTC
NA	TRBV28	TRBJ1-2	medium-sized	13	CASSLGQNYGYTF	TGTGCCAGCAGTTTAGGCCAGAACTATGGCTACACCTTC
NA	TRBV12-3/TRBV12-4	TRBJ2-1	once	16	CASSLRSRVPYNEQFF	TGTGCCAGCAGCTTAAGGAGTCGGGTTCCTTACAATGAGCAGTTCTTC
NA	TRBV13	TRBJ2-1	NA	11	CASSFTYEQFF	TGTGCCAGCAGCTTTACCTATGAGCAGTTCTTC